This passage covers 8 T cell receptor beta chains from one sample sequenced in a study of T-cell memory formation after mild COVID-19. TCRdb redid the calling of the 5' RACE reads with MiXCR, one entry per CDR3 protein. The data show about 350,000 distinct CDR3 sequences, roughly 13% seen once. Sequenced material: PBMCs or a T cell subset sorted from them (not recorded which). The origin of the receptors is a man aged 18 to 30 who had mild COVID-19 (a few samples of this study predate the infection). Cell type and time point are not known.

This clonotype was recorded a few times. The chain employs TRBV6-2 or TRBV6-3 and TRBJ2-1; D call uncertain. In germline, CDR1 is MNHEY, CDR2 SVGEGT. Trimming removed 5 bases from V and 8 bases from J, with 13 bases in between. This CDR3 is built from 13 residues. The CDR3 protein is CASSARVSDEQFF. The CDR3 bases are TGTGCCAGCAGTGCCCGGGTGAGCGATGAGCAGTTCTTC.

This clonotype has more than one count but fewer than ten. V usage is TRBV15 and J usage is TRBJ2-3, with unresolved D. Germline assignment: CDR1 LNHNV and CDR2 YYDKDF (reference sequence). This CDR3 spans 15 amino acids. The V gene lost 3 bases and the J gene lost 0 bases, with 10 bases spanning the gap. The CDR3 sequence is CATSSGMASTDTQYF. In DNA, the CDR3 is TGTGCCACCAGCAGTGGAATGGCTAGCACAGATACGCAGTATTTT.

A few counts support this clonotype. V usage is TRBV7-6 and J usage is TRBJ2-7, with TRBD1 matching 7 bases. V lost 5 bases, J lost 3 bases, and 16 bases stayed unmatched. The CDR3 covers 17 residues. Germline V lookup: CDR1 SGHVS, CDR2 FNYEAQ. Here the CDR3 reads CASSPTRRQGELYEQYV. CDR3 in DNA: TGTGCCAGCAGCCCAACCCGAAGACAGGGTGAGCTCTACGAGCAGTACGTC.

The gene calls are TRBV7-6 and TRBJ1-1; D is ambiguous. V gave up 1 base and J gave up 1 base, with 7 bases separating them. CDR1 is SGHVS, CDR2 FNYEAQ, per germline. CDR3 size: 14 residues. In DNA, the CDR3 is TGTGCCAGCAGCTTAGAGGACCGGAACACTGAAGCTTTCTTT. This encodes CASSLEDRNTEAFF.

This clonotype was observed many times. This sequence joins TRBV12-3 or TRBV12-4 and TRBJ2-1, with D maybe TRBD1 (5 bases). The CDR3 loop spans 12 amino acids. Trimming took off 2 bases at V and 9 bases at J, with 8 bases between the two ends. In DNA, the CDR3 is TGTGCCAGCAGTTTACAGGGCAGTGAGCAGTTCTTC. It translates to CASSLQGSEQFF.

This clonotype was counted only a few times. The chain joins TRBV4-2 to TRBJ2-1; D may be TRBD1 or TRBD2 (5 bases each). Per germline, CDR1 LGHNA and CDR2 YNFKEQ. The CDR3 length is 14 residues. Trimming removed 1 base from V and 3 bases from J, with 7 bases in between. The CDR3 bases are TGTGCCAGCAGCCAAGGGGACGGCTACAATGAGCAGTTCTTC. Translation: CASSQGDGYNEQFF.

This clonotype was seen only once. The chain couples TRBV5-1 to TRBJ1-1; D is possibly TRBD1 (6 bases). This CDR3 has 15 residues. Germline loops: CDR1 SGHRS, CDR2 YFSETQ. Trimming pared 0 bases from V and 1 base from J, leaving 10 bases between. The CDR3 region has the DNA TGCGCCAGCAGCTTGGTAATACAGGGGAACACTGAAGCTTTCTTT. It translates to CASSLVIQGNTEAFF.

This clonotype was recorded a few times. V gene TRBV4-3 combines with J gene TRBJ2-3; 7 bases line up with TRBD2. This CDR3 is 17 amino acids long. CDR1 is LGHNA and CDR2 is YSLEER in the germline V gene. V trimming: 7 bases; J trimming: 1 base; junction bases outside the gene matches: 14. In DNA, the CDR3 is TGCGCCAGCAACCCCGCCTTGGGAGCGGGGCGCACAGATACGCAGTATTTT. Amino acid sequence: CASNPALGAGRTDTQYF.